This T cell receptor (beta chain) was recovered during a study of T cell repertoires in cytomegalovirus infection. On the study more broadly: Public TCR beta signatures provided an indication of both CMV infection and a matching HLA type. Study-level results: Based on cumulative public TCR beta family frequency, carriers of CMV plus the relevant HLA were identified. Dominating the ex vivo response were HLA-C-restricted CMV-specific TCR beta clonotypes.

This clonotype was seen at least ten times. Its antigen is currently unknown. In TCRdb, the reads were re-called with MiXCR into one record per CDR3 protein. This sample carries about 260,000 distinct CDR3 sequences, roughly 10% of them seen once, and the ten largest clones take about 16%. J gave up 4 bases and V 5 bases, and 4 bases lay outside the gene matches. Germline CDR1 and CDR2: SGHTA and FQGNSA. The CDR3 spans 15 residues. The clonotype comes from a human donor in good health (CMV status not recorded). Some clones in this sample may be carry-over from other donors' samples. The rearrangement links TRBV7-2 to TRBJ1-3; 11 bases align to TRBD1. Material for sequencing was PBMCs. As DNA, the CDR3 is TGTGCCAGCAGCGGACAGGGGGCACTCGGAAACACCATATATTTT. This translates into CASSGQGALGNTIYF.